This TCR beta chain was identified in a study of T cells in Graves' hyperthyroidism and ophthalmopathy. This clonotype was found many times. The antigen remains undetermined. Germline V gene sequence: CDR1 MNHEY, CDR2 SMNVEV (reference sequence). V gave up 7 bases and J gave up 8 bases; unmatched junction bases: 9. CDR3 length equals 13 residues. Study-level points and caveats: Peripheral blood also featured most of the thyroid clonotypes expanded above 0.001.

RNA transcripts yielded amplified TCR beta CDR3 regions. HTBI primers were the set used in a first-round RT-PCR of the TCR CDR3. TCRdb recomputed calls from the multiplex PCR reads with MiXCR, one row per CDR3 protein. Of approximately 600,000 distinct CDR3 sequences listed, 20% to 25% were seen once; the top ten hold more than 30%. In the ophthalmopathy cohort, Clinical Activity Score was at least 3, NOSPECS grade at least 4, and duration under 3 months. The TCR sequence derives from a man aged 25 to 45 with Graves' ophthalmopathy. Source material: blood. The rearrangement links TRBV27 to TRBJ2-3; 7 nucleotides align to TRBD2. CDR3 in DNA: TGTGCCAGCAAAGGAGCGGGACGTGCTACGCAGTATTTT. This sequence encodes CASKGAGRATQYF.